These 10 T cell receptor beta chains share one sample of origin, sequenced in a study of regulatory T cells in long-lasting Graves disease. Assembly of TCR beta libraries relied on iRepertoire HTBI primers together with Arm-PCR of CDR3 regions. TCRdb processed the multiplex PCR reads anew with MiXCR; each CDR3 protein has one entry. The profile covers 520,000 or so distinct CDR3 sequences, with more than 10% appearing a single time and 8% to 10% taken by the ten largest. As to time point: newly diagnosed GD, antithyroid drugs for less than 3 months. Extracted PBMC RNA gave rise to the TCR library. The sample was also reused in another study, on T cells in Graves' hyperthyroidism and ophthalmopathy.

Sequenced material: peripheral blood mononuclear cells (PBMCs), taken at new diagnosis, from a patient treated with antithyroid drugs. Receptors originate from a woman aged 25 to 39 with Graves disease.

This clonotype was counted at least ten times. The chain carries TRBV27 and TRBJ1-2; 8 positions match TRBD1. Germline-derived CDR1 and CDR2 are MNHEY and SMNVEV (reference sequence). With V trimmed by 3 bases and J by 10 bases, 10 bases remained unmatched. This CDR3 has 14 amino acids. The CDR3 sequence: CASSFSGLTGAYTF. The CDR3 nucleotides read TGTGCCAGCAGTTTTTCGGGATTGACAGGGGCCTACACCTTC.

In this sample, this clonotype turned up many times. V is TRBV4-2 and J is TRBJ2-3; 7 nucleotides align to TRBD1. Germline CDR1 LGHNA, CDR2 YNFKEQ. The V and J ends lost 1 base and 4 bases, in that order; junction bases with no gene match: 5. The length of the CDR3 is 15 residues. In DNA, the CDR3 is TGTGCCAGCAGCCAAGGACAGGGAAGAGCAGATACGCAGTATTTT. Its translation: CASSQGQGRADTQYF.

In this sample, this clonotype turned up many times. The chain recombines TRBV20-1 with TRBJ1-4, with 7 bases lining up with TRBD1. V gave up 6 bases and J gave up 8 bases; unmatched junction bases: 9. The CDR3 is 13 amino acids. Germline values: CDR1 DFQATT, CDR2 SNEGSKA (reference sequence). The CDR3 DNA follows: TGCAGTGCCCCCAGACAGGGTTACGAAAAACTGTTTTTT. Its protein is CSAPRQGYEKLFF.

This clonotype was counted at least ten times. This chain connects TRBV6-2 or TRBV6-3 to TRBJ2-7; D is undetermined. Germline CDR1 and CDR2: MNHEY and SVGEGT. The CDR3 totals 15 residues. V was pared by 4 bases and J by 0 bases, with 13 bases between. The CDR3 reads CASSWVSRASYEQYF. CDR3 nucleotides: TGTGCCAGCAGTTGGGTCAGCCGAGCCTCCTACGAGCAGTACTTC.

Comments on this clonotype: It may be a read error: a sequence one base away is much more abundant. The chain uses TRBV28 and TRBJ1-6; D is possibly TRBD1 (5 bases). The CDR3 sequence is 17 residues long. The germline gives CDR1 MDHEN, CDR2 SYDVKM. The chain's CDR3 is CASSLFSGPRGGSPLQF. The CDR3 coding sequence is TGTGCCAGCAGTTTATTTTCCGGGCCCCGGGGCGGGTCACCCCTCCAATTT.

This clonotype has a count of ten or more. This chain links TRBV6-1 with TRBJ2-2; 10 bases are shared with TRBD2. The V gene's germline CDR1 is MNHNS and CDR2 SASEGT. Trimming cost V 5 bases and J 5 bases; bases outside gene matches: 5. The CDR3 is 15 amino acids. CDR3 sequence (DNA): TGTGCCAGCAGTCGGACTAGCGGTGGGACCGGGGAGCTGTTTTTT. Translated: CASSRTSGGTGELFF.

In its sample, this clonotype was seen many times. The J gene is TRBJ2-1, the V gene TRBV5-6; D is uncertain. Germline V lookup: CDR1 SGHDT, CDR2 YYEEEE. Deletions cut 0 bases from V and 2 bases from J, with 9 bases between. This CDR3 region has 15 residues. In nucleotides, the CDR3 is TGTGCCAGCAGCTTGGCCGATCAGACCTACAATGAGCAGTTCTTC. It yields the protein CASSLADQTYNEQFF.

This clonotype was counted many times. This chain joins TRBV20-1 and TRBJ2-3, with 7 bases identical to TRBD2. There are 17 residues in the CDR3. Germline CDR1 is DFQATT and CDR2 is SNEGSKA (reference sequence). The ends lost 1 base at V and 5 bases at J; junction bases unmatched: 15. CDR3 bases: TGCAGTGCTAGAGTGTTTCGGTGGGAGGGCCGGGGAGATACGCAGTATTTT. Amino acid sequence: CSARVFRWEGRGDTQYF.

This clonotype has just a few counts. The chain combines TRBV20-1 with TRBJ2-7; 11 positions agree with TRBD2. J was trimmed by 3 bases and V by 6 bases; bases with no gene match: 4. CDR1 is DFQATT, CDR2 SNEGSKA, per germline (reference sequence). This CDR3 is built from 13 residues. CDR3 region: CSAAGLADYEQYF. The CDR3, as DNA: TGCAGTGCAGCGGGACTAGCGGACTACGAGCAGTACTTC.

Concerning this clonotype itself: A much more abundant neighbour one base away suggests this may be a read error. The chain joins TRBV7-9 to TRBJ2-7; 8 bases agree with TRBD2. Germline trimming cut 2 bases from V and 7 bases from J; bases unmatched to any gene: 13. Looked up from germline, CDR1 is SEHNR and CDR2 is FQNEAQ (reference sequence). CDR3 length equals 16 residues. CDR3 sequence reads: CASSLSAQRERNEQYF. The CDR3 DNA reads TGTGCCAGCAGCTTATCTGCCCAGCGGGAGCGCAATGAGCAGTACTTC.